These 21 T cell receptor beta chains share one sample of origin, sequenced in a study of blood T cells in healthy people across ages. A second PCR, run for about 7 to 11 cycles, used a sample-barcoded 5' primer plus a J-beta primer mix. TCRdb redid the calling of the 5' RACE reads with MiXCR, one entry per CDR3 protein. This table holds approximately 690,000 distinct CDR3 sequences, 58% found once. Specimen: blood. All receptors derive from a man aged 60 to 75 in good health.

The chain links TRBV28 to TRBJ2-7, with a possible D match to TRBD2 (6 bases). Trimming took 5 bases from V and 5 from J, leaving 22 bases between them. There are 16 residues in the CDR3. Germline V gene sequence: CDR1 MDHEN, CDR2 SYDVKM. The CDR3 spells CASSRLVGYGGNEQYF. The CDR3 bases are TGTGCCAGCAGTCGTCTAGTTGGCTACGGGGGTAACGAGCAGTACTTC.

The chain combines TRBV6-2 or TRBV6-3 with TRBJ1-4; D is undetermined. This CDR3 has 16 residues. Germline CDR1 reads MNHEY; CDR2 reads SVGEGT. Trimming removed 5 bases from V and 3 bases from J, with 16 bases in between. The chain's CDR3 is CASSPRAGGANEKLFF. In nucleotides, the CDR3 is TGTGCCAGCAGTCCCCGGGCTGGCGGGGCTAATGAAAAACTGTTTTTT.

This sequence joins TRBV15 and TRBJ2-5; 12 bases map to TRBD2. Looked up from germline, CDR1 is LNHNV and CDR2 is YYDKDF (reference sequence). V dropped 0 bases and J dropped 2; count of bases not matched to a gene: 1. The length of the CDR3 is 16 residues. The CDR3 region has the DNA TGTGCCACCAGCAGAGACGGGACTAGCGGGCAAGAGACCCAGTACTTC. It specifies CATSRDGTSGQETQYF.

The chain employs TRBV7-8 and TRBJ2-1; unclear D gene. CDR1 SGHVS and CDR2 FQNEAQ come from the germline V gene. CDR3 size: 15 residues. Trimming stripped 6 bases from V and 0 bases from J, with 12 bases between. CDR3: CASSFVRFSYNEQFF. The CDR3 DNA sequence: TGTGCCAGCAGTTTCGTGCGGTTCTCCTACAATGAGCAGTTCTTC.

The J gene is TRBJ1-4, the V gene TRBV2; maybe TRBD1 (5 bases). This CDR3 has 14 amino acids. Per germline, CDR1 SNHLY and CDR2 FYNNEI. V lost 4 bases, J lost 12 bases, and 18 bases lay in between. For the CDR3, the DNA is TGTGCCAGCAGTGGACAGTGGTTGCAGGGTCAACTGTTTTTT. It is translated as CASSGQWLQGQLFF.

This clonotype was seen many times. J is TRBJ2-3 and V is TRBV18; D might be TRBD2 (5 bases). The CDR3 runs to 14 residues. Germline values: CDR1 KGHSH, CDR2 LQKENI. V was trimmed by 3 bases and J by 1 base, leaving 8 bases between them. This chain's CDR3 is CASSPLGGTDTQYF. CDR3 sequence (DNA): TGTGCCAGCTCACCCCTCGGGGGCACAGATACGCAGTATTTT.

The rearrangement uses TRBV29-1 and TRBJ2-5; a weak D match, TRBD1 (6 bases). This CDR3 has 14 residues. The V end was cut by 8 bases, the J end by 1 base, with 17 bases between. CDR1 and CDR2 from the germline V gene are SQVTM and ANQGSEA. CDR3: CSCGVTGLQETQYF. The CDR3 nucleotides read TGCAGCTGTGGTGTGACAGGACTCCAAGAGACCCAGTACTTC. Combining the CDR3 with reference TRBV29-1 and TRBJ2-5 gives the whole variable domain SAVISQKPSRDICQRGTSLTIQCQVDSQVTMMFWYRQQPGQSLTLIATANQGSEATYESGFVIDKFPISRPNLTFSTLTVSNMSPEDSSIYLCSCGVTGLQETQYFGPGTRLLVL.

The chain employs TRBV20-1 and TRBJ2-7, with TRBD2 identical over 13 bases. Germline assignment: CDR1 DFQATT and CDR2 SNEGSKA (reference sequence). This CDR3 spans 15 amino acids. Trimming removed 6 bases from V and 7 bases from J; junction bases left unmatched: 12. The CDR3 region has the DNA TGCAGTGCCAATCCCACTAGCGGGGGGGTTAATGAGCAGTACTTC. Translating gives CSANPTSGGVNEQYF.

The chain is built from TRBV5-1 and TRBJ1-1; perhaps TRBD1 as D (5 bases). Trimming took 3 bases from V and 1 from J, leaving 10 bases between them. This CDR3 spans 14 amino acids. Germline V lookup: CDR1 SGHRS, CDR2 YFSETQ. The CDR3 reads CASSSGFSNTEAFF. The CDR3 bases are TGCGCCAGCAGCTCAGGGTTTTCGAACACTGAAGCTTTCTTT.

This clonotype was counted between two and nine times. The rearrangement joins TRBV10-3 to TRBJ2-5; D assignment may be TRBD1 or TRBD2 (5 bases each). CDR3 length: 14 amino acids. Germline CDR1 ENHRY, CDR2 SYGVKD. Deletions cut 0 bases from V and 5 bases from J, with 10 bases between. The DNA of the CDR3 is TGTGCCATCAGTGAGTCAGTCGGGACGGAGACCCAGTACTTC. Encoded protein: CAISESVGTETQYF.

The rearrangement uses TRBV12-3 or TRBV12-4 and TRBJ2-1; 7 bases fit TRBD1. The DNA end is more similar to TRBJ2-7, so the J call may be wrong. The CDR3 is made up of 15 amino acids. CDR3 in amino acids: CASSSNDRAYNEQYF. The CDR3 nucleotides are TGTGCCAGCAGTTCAAACGACAGGGCCTACAATGAGCAGTACTTC.

The CDR3 spells CASSYERWETQYF. CDR3 sequence (DNA): TGTGCCAGCAGCTACGAGCGCTGGGAGACCCAGTACTTC. The chain has TRBV3-1 and TRBJ2-7; no definite D call. The end of the DNA fits TRBJ2-5 better, so the J call may be wrong. Germline assignment: CDR1 LGHDT and CDR2 YNNKEL (reference sequence). This CDR3 has 13 amino acids.

V and J are TRBV7-9 and TRBJ2-7, with 8 bases lining up with TRBD1. CDR3 length: 16 amino acids. Germline CDR1 is SEHNR and CDR2 is FQNEAQ (reference sequence). J lost 3 bases, V lost 4 bases, and 11 bases had no gene match. The CDR3 sequence: CASSSPAGGRSYEQYF. The CDR3 DNA reads as TGTGCCAGCAGCTCACCGGCAGGGGGCAGAAGCTACGAGCAGTACTTC.

The V call is TRBV7-2, the J call TRBJ1-4; D perhaps matches TRBD1 (5 bases). V lost 6 bases, J lost 0 bases, and 11 bases lay in between. Germline CDR1 reads SGHTA; CDR2 reads FQGNSA. CDR3 length: 15 residues. In DNA, the CDR3 is TGTGCCAGCAGATCCACGGGGGCAACTAATGAAAAACTGTTTTTT. This translates into CASRSTGATNEKLFF.

The gene calls are TRBV6-2 or TRBV6-3 and TRBJ2-4, with D uncertain. The CDR3 spans 13 residues. Trimming shortened V by 4 bases and J by 10 bases, and 14 bases separated the two germline ends. Germline assignment: CDR1 MNHEY and CDR2 SVGEGT. CDR3 region: CASSSSPIGIQYF. DNA for the CDR3: TGTGCCAGCAGTTCTTCCCCCATAGGGATTCAGTACTTC.

The gene calls are TRBV20-1 and TRBJ2-3; D may be TRBD1 or TRBD2 (6 bases each). The CDR3 is 14 amino acids. In germline, CDR1 is DFQATT, CDR2 SNEGSKA (reference sequence). V dropped 6 bases and J dropped 0 bases, with 13 bases sitting between them. The CDR3 reads CSAPWGASTDTQYF. Written as DNA, the CDR3 is TGCAGTGCGCCCTGGGGGGCTAGCACAGATACGCAGTATTTT.

The sample holds a few counts of this clonotype. The rearrangement uses TRBV5-1 and TRBJ2-7; weak D call: TRBD2 (6 bases). V was cut by 0 bases and J by 2 bases, with 9 bases left in between. The length of the CDR3 is 14 residues. Germline V CDR1 and CDR2: SGHRS, YFSETQ. CDR3 protein: CASSLAAGTYEQYF. CDR3 in DNA: TGCGCCAGCAGCTTGGCGGCGGGAACCTACGAGCAGTACTTC.

This clonotype has just one count. The chain combines TRBV3-1 with TRBJ2-5, with TRBD2 identical over 8 bases. Germline CDR1 is LGHDT and CDR2 is YNNKEL (reference sequence). The CDR3 sequence is 15 residues long. V dropped 0 bases and J dropped 11; count of bases not matched to a gene: 11. The DNA of the CDR3 is TGTGCCAGCAGCCAAGATCTGGGGACTAGTAATGAGCAGTACTTC. This translates into CASSQDLGTSNEQYF.

This chain links TRBV5-1 with TRBJ1-5; the D is unclear. The V end was cut by 0 bases, the J end by 0 bases, with 7 bases between. CDR3 length: 15 amino acids. The germline V gene has CDR1 SGHRS and CDR2 YFSETQ. CDR3 region: CASSLGTSSNQPQHF. Here the CDR3 DNA reads TGCGCCAGCAGCTTGGGGACTTCTAGCAATCAGCCCCAGCATTTT.

The CDR3 here is CASSLEAGAATSNQPQHF. The CDR3 nucleotides read TGTGCCAGCAGCTTAGAGGCAGGGGCAGCTACTAGCAATCAGCCCCAGCATTTT. The rearrangement uses TRBV7-2 and TRBJ1-5, with D perhaps matching TRBD1 (6 bases). The germline gives CDR1 SGHTA, CDR2 FQGNSA. The CDR3 consists of 18 residues. V was shortened by 1 base and J by 0 bases, with 16 bases between the two germline ends.

V gene TRBV28 combines with J gene TRBJ1-5, with 7 bases matching TRBD1. There are 14 residues in the CDR3. J lost 4 bases, V lost 4 bases, and 4 bases had no gene match. CDR1 MDHEN and CDR2 SYDVKM come from the germline V gene. The CDR3 region has the DNA TGTGCCAGCAGTTCAGGACAGGCGAATCAGCCCCAGCATTTT. It yields the protein CASSSGQANQPQHF.